The present entry profiles one T cell receptor beta chain with its context. The data belong to a study of blood T cell repertoires in COVID-19. Overall study: Acute-phase and convalescent COVID-19 samples originated in the United States, Italy and Spain. PBMCs, B-cell-depleted T cells, or T cells were the source of the cDNA or gDNA that made up the material.

Per the original methods: How many nucleated cells were present was estimated from reference gene primer amplification. Profiling relied on immunoSEQ multiplex PCR, and the TCRdb table lists in-frame clones only, not all of them. V and J calls and clone size follow that table, whereas D and trimming were derived from the DNA. The sample has 150,000 to 200,000 clones; around 83% are singletons. J was trimmed by 7 bases and V by 2 bases; bases with no gene match: 4. The CDR3 totals 13 residues. Germline assignment: CDR1 MRHNA and CDR2 SNTAGT. Seattle patients were enrolled while actively infected and followed longitudinally.

Sample: peripheral blood. The chain joins TRBV6-4 to TRBJ2-5, with 7 positions matching TRBD1. This receptor was obtained from a woman aged 70 to 79 with COVID-19, enrolled during active disease. The CDR3 region is CASSDGPGGTQYF. For the CDR3, the DNA is TGTGCCAGCAGTGACGGGCCAGGGGGGACCCAGTACTTC.